Below are 28 T cell receptor beta chains sequenced from a single sample in a study of blood T cell repertoires in COVID-19 (TCRdb year 2020). Receptor libraries were prepared by the immunoSEQ multiplex PCR assay. TCRdb carries this immuneACCESS record with in-frame sequences only. Its versions omit some clonotypes, under half of them owing to an unresolved V gene in the studies checked, with the rest unexplained. The sample includes some 250,000 clones, with around 89% observed a single time. 8.8% of the sample is taken by the ten largest. Sequencing input: PBMCs or T cells enriched from blood (not recorded which). Receptor source: a man between 40 and 49 years old who had recovered from COVID-19.

This rearrangement joins TRBV19 to TRBJ1-6, with 9 nucleotides matching TRBD1. The CDR3 has 15 residues. Trimming cost V 4 bases and J 5 bases; bases outside gene matches: 3. Germline V lookup: CDR1 LNHDA, CDR2 SQIVND (reference sequence). The CDR3 nucleotides read TGTGCCAGTAGTACCGGGACAGGGAATAATTCACCCCTCCACTTT. It is translated as CASSTGTGNNSPLHF.

The V gene is TRBV11-2, the J gene TRBJ1-2; TRBD1 is a possible D gene (5 bases). V was pared by 0 bases and J by 5 bases, with 10 bases between. Germline V gene lookup returns CDR1 SGHAT and CDR2 FQNNGV. The CDR3 extends over 14 amino acids. The CDR3, as DNA: TGTGCCAGCAGCTTAGATAAAGCAGGGTATGGCTACACCTTC. It translates to CASSLDKAGYGYTF.

The V and J genes are TRBV28 and TRBJ2-7; TRBD2 is a possible D gene (6 bases). This CDR3 comprises 12 residues. CDR1 MDHEN and CDR2 SYDVKM come from the germline V gene. CDR3 coding DNA: TGTGAGACTAGTGGGAACTCCTACGAGCAGTACTTC. As protein: CETSGNSYEQYF.

The chain recombines TRBV11-3 with TRBJ1-2, with D perhaps TRBD1 (6 bases). The length of the CDR3 is 14 residues. In germline, CDR1 is SGHNT, CDR2 YENEEA. The V end lost 1 base, the J end lost 5 bases, and 11 bases lay between the germline ends. The CDR3 sequence is CASSLGQETYGYTF. CDR3 nucleotide sequence: TGTGCCAGCAGCTTAGGACAGGAAACGTATGGCTACACCTTC.

The chain recombines TRBV27 with TRBJ2-7; D is uncertain. The CDR3 sequence is 15 residues long. Trimming took off 0 bases at V and 2 bases at J, with 11 bases between the two ends. Germline loops: CDR1 MNHEY, CDR2 SMNVEV (reference sequence). The CDR3 here is CASSLSPDWPYEQYF. The CDR3 DNA sequence: TGTGCCAGCAGTTTATCGCCCGACTGGCCCTACGAGCAGTACTTC.

This clone came up a few times. The chain couples TRBV3-1 (or the pseudogene TRBV3-2) to TRBJ2-7; tentative D call: TRBD1 (6 bases). Germline V gives CDR1 LGHDT, CDR2 YNNKEL (reference sequence). The CDR3 sequence is 13 residues long. Trimming left V 2 bases short and J 5 bases short, with 10 bases between. The DNA for the CDR3 is TGTGCCAGCAGCCAAAACGCAGGGGACGAGCAGTACTTC. Its protein is CASSQNAGDEQYF.

V and J are TRBV10-1 and TRBJ1-1; D ambiguous. With 1 base removed from V and 6 bases from J, the gap between germline ends came to 12 bases. CDR1 WNHNN and CDR2 SYGVQD come from the germline V gene (reference sequence). The CDR3 totals 14 residues. The CDR3 DNA sequence: TGCGCCAGCAGTGAGTTGAGGCGGTCCTCTGAAGCTTTCTTT. Protein: CASSELRRSSEAFF.

The sample holds one count of this clone. This chain links TRBV25-1 with TRBJ2-5; 11 nucleotides match TRBD2. Losses at the gene ends were 4 bases for V and 5 bases for J; bases not matched to a gene: 6. The germline gives CDR1 MGHDK, CDR2 SYGVNS. The CDR3 is 15 residues long. Written as DNA, the CDR3 is TGTGCCAGCAGTGTTCTAGCGGGGGGACATGAGACCCAGTACTTC. Protein product: CASSVLAGGHETQYF.

The sample holds one count of this clone. The rearrangement uses TRBV11-1 and TRBJ1-5, with a possible D match to TRBD1 (5 bases). The germline V gene has CDR1 SGHAT and CDR2 FQDESV (reference sequence). V was pared by 5 bases and J by 4 bases, with 9 bases between. This CDR3 comprises 13 residues. For the CDR3, the DNA is TGTGCCAGCAGCAAGACAGTGAATCAGCCCCAGCATTTT. It specifies CASSKTVNQPQHF.

V and J are TRBV7-8 and TRBJ2-2; the match to TRBD2 covers 8 bases. This CDR3 is built from 17 residues. CDR1 SGHVS and CDR2 FQNEAQ come from the germline V gene. V was pared by 1 base and J by 3 bases, with 7 bases of the junction left unmatched. The CDR3 spells CASSLGRTSRYTGELFF. CDR3 coding DNA: TGTGCCAGCAGCTTAGGAAGGACTAGCAGATACACCGGGGAGCTGTTTTTT.

This clone occurred once. V usage is TRBV2 and J usage is TRBJ2-7; 9 positions agree with TRBD2. The CDR3 runs 16 residues. V was pared by 3 bases and J by 1 base, with 7 bases of the junction left unmatched. Germline CDR1 and CDR2: SNHLY and FYNNEI. The DNA for the CDR3 is TGTGCCAGCAGTGACAGGAGCGGGGGGACGTCCTACGAGCAGTACTTC. As protein: CASSDRSGGTSYEQYF.

This chain uses TRBV20-1 with TRBJ2-7, with TRBD1 matching over 10 bases. This CDR3 is 11 amino acids long. Germline V CDR1 and CDR2: DFQATT, SNEGSKA (reference sequence). The CDR3 DNA follows: TGCGGATTAAGTACCGGGACAGGGGTGTACTTC. Translation gives CGLSTGTGVYF.

As regards this clone: Other DNA sequences in this sample translate to the same CDR3. V is TRBV6-5 and J is TRBJ2-1; 9 nucleotides align to TRBD1. Germline trimming cut 0 bases from V and 4 bases from J; bases unmatched to any gene: 1. The CDR3 covers 15 residues. In germline, CDR1 is MNHEY, CDR2 SVGAGI. DNA for the CDR3: TGTGCCAGCAGTTACTCCGGGACAGGGTACAATGAGCAGTTCTTC. It encodes CASSYSGTGYNEQFF.

The V gene is TRBV7-3, the J gene TRBJ2-5, with 10 bases aligning to TRBD2. This CDR3 region has 15 residues. V shed 3 bases and J 2 bases; nucleotides not matched to a gene: 3. Germline assignment: CDR1 SGHTA and CDR2 FQGTGA. CDR3 protein: CASSFLAGGQETQYF. The CDR3 region has the DNA TGTGCCAGCAGCTTTTTAGCGGGGGGACAAGAGACCCAGTACTTC.

The gene calls are TRBV28 and TRBJ2-3; 8 nucleotides line up with TRBD2. Trimming cost V 7 bases and J 4 bases; bases outside gene matches: 10. Looked up from germline, CDR1 is MDHEN and CDR2 is SYDVKM. The CDR3 consists of 15 residues. In DNA, the CDR3 is TGTGCCAGCACCCCGAGGACTAGCCTCCCAGATACGCAGTATTTT. It encodes CASTPRTSLPDTQYF.

V usage is TRBV5-6 and J usage is TRBJ1-3; 7 bases are shared with TRBD1. Germline CDR1 and CDR2: SGHDT and YYEEEE. J gave up 0 bases and V 2 bases, and 2 bases lay outside the gene matches. The CDR3 length is 15 residues. As DNA, the CDR3 is TGTGCCAGCAGCTTACACAGGGGCTCTGGAAACACCATATATTTT. The encoded protein is CASSLHRGSGNTIYF.

The chain combines TRBV18 with TRBJ2-3, with 10 positions matching TRBD1. Germline trimming cut 5 bases from V and 4 bases from J; bases unmatched to any gene: 6. CDR3 size: 15 residues. Germline lookup yields CDR1 KGHSH and CDR2 LQKENI. The CDR3 sequence is CASSSGQGGSDTQYF. CDR3 coding DNA: TGTGCCAGCTCATCAGGACAGGGGGGTTCAGATACGCAGTATTTT. Full variable domain (remainder filled in from reference TRBV18 and TRBJ2-3): NAGVMQNPRHLVRRRGQEARLRCSPMKGHSHVYWYRQLPEEGLKFMVYLQKENIIDESGMPKERFSAEFPKEGPSILRIQQVVRGDSAAYFCASSSGQGGSDTQYFGPGTRLTVL.

J is TRBJ1-4 and V is TRBV10-2; perhaps TRBD1 as D (5 bases). Trimming removed 0 bases from V and 2 bases from J, with 7 bases in between. CDR3 length equals 15 residues. The germline V gene encodes CDR1 WSHSY and CDR2 SAAADI. The CDR3 DNA sequence: TGCGCCAGCAGTGAGTCAGGGGCGACTAATGAAAAACTGTTTTTT. This sequence encodes CASSESGATNEKLFF.

This clone was detected only once. The J gene is TRBJ1-4, the V gene TRBV5-1; possible D gene TRBD1, 6 bases. Germline V gene data show CDR1 as SGHRS and CDR2 as YFSETQ. This CDR3 has 13 residues. Trimming stripped 4 bases from V and 7 bases from J, with 11 bases between. The CDR3 nucleotides read TGCGCCAGCAGCAAGCTCAGGGGTGAAAAACTGTTTTTT. It is translated as CASSKLRGEKLFF.

The chain combines TRBV7-8 with TRBJ2-1, with D possibly TRBD2 on 5 matching bases. The CDR3 consists of 16 residues. The germline gives CDR1 SGHVS, CDR2 FQNEAQ. V was shortened by 5 bases and J by 0 bases, with 14 bases between the two germline ends. CDR3 residues: CASSLPEASSYNEQFF. In DNA form, the CDR3 reads TGTGCCAGCAGCCTGCCGGAGGCAAGCTCCTACAATGAGCAGTTCTTC.

This clone occurred once. The chain carries TRBV15 and TRBJ2-1, with 14 bases aligning to TRBD2. Germline loops: CDR1 LNHNV, CDR2 YYDKDF (reference sequence). V dropped 6 bases and J dropped 8; count of bases not matched to a gene: 3. This CDR3 is 14 amino acids long. The DNA for the CDR3 is TGTGCCACCAGGCGGACTAGCGGGGGGTATGAGCAGTTCTTC. Residues: CATRRTSGGYEQFF.

The chain combines TRBV10-2 with TRBJ1-1; 7 positions match TRBD1. Per germline, CDR1 WSHSY and CDR2 SAAADI. Losses at the gene ends were 4 bases for V and 5 bases for J; bases not matched to a gene: 7. The length of the CDR3 is 14 residues. The CDR3: CASSVQGQGTEAFF. The CDR3 bases are TGCGCCAGCAGTGTACAGGGGCAGGGGACTGAAGCTTTCTTT.

CDR3 DNA: TGCGCCAGCAGCAGCCCCAGGGGATTTGAGGACACAGATACGCAGTATTTT. Protein sequence: CASSSPRGFEDTDTQYF. The V call is TRBV5-1, the J call TRBJ2-3; D might be TRBD1 (6 bases). From germline, CDR1 is SGHRS and CDR2 YFSETQ. CDR3 length equals 17 residues. Trimming took 4 bases from V and 2 from J, leaving 20 bases between them.

The rearrangement uses TRBV14 and TRBJ2-3, with 8 bases lining up with TRBD1. Germline CDR1 and CDR2: SGHDN and FVKESK. This CDR3 contains 15 residues. The trim removed 1 base at V and 1 base at J, leaving 1 base unmatched. This CDR3 reads CASSQVRGRTDTQYF. The CDR3 region has the DNA TGTGCCAGCAGCCAAGTCAGGGGGCGCACAGATACGCAGTATTTT.

The CDR3 sequence is CASSQAGSVYGYTF. The CDR3 coding sequence is TGTGCCAGCAGCCAAGCCGGCAGCGTCTATGGCTACACCTTC. V usage is TRBV14 and J usage is TRBJ1-2; D is ambiguous. V gave up 1 base and J gave up 4 bases, with 10 bases separating them. This CDR3 is built from 14 residues. Per germline, CDR1 SGHDN and CDR2 FVKESK.

V gene TRBV7-9 combines with J gene TRBJ1-1, with TRBD1 as a possible D gene (6 bases). The V end lost 5 bases, the J end lost 1 base, and 20 bases lay between the germline ends. This CDR3 is built from 17 residues. Germline V CDR1 and CDR2: SEHNR, FQNEAQ (reference sequence). The CDR3 region is CASSNSQGPRGNTEAFF. The DNA for the CDR3 is TGTGCCAGCAGCAACTCACAGGGCCCCAGGGGGAACACTGAAGCTTTCTTT.

This clone appeared a few times. CDR3 nucleotides: TGTGCCAGCAGTCTTCTTCTGGAGGCAGGGGTAGAAGAATACAATGAGCAGTTCTTC. Translating gives CASSLLLEAGVEEYNEQFF. The chain links TRBV28 to TRBJ2-1; the D gene is possibly TRBD1 (6 bases). The CDR3 sequence is 19 residues long. V gave up 5 bases and J gave up 4 bases, with 27 bases separating them. Germline V gives CDR1 MDHEN, CDR2 SYDVKM.

The V gene is TRBV15, the J gene TRBJ2-2, with D perhaps matching TRBD1 (6 bases). Per germline, CDR1 LNHNV and CDR2 YYDKDF (reference sequence). Trimming pared 1 base from V and 0 bases from J, leaving 9 bases between. The CDR3 extends over 16 amino acids. CDR3 DNA: TGTGCCACCAGCAGAGGGGGACAAGCGAACACCGGGGAGCTGTTTTTT. This codes for CATSRGGQANTGELFF.